Listed below are T cell receptor beta chains from one sample, sequenced in a study of cytomegalovirus exposure and HLA in healthy donors. Clones were read by immunoSEQ multiplex PCR, and TCRdb kept only the in-frame ones, dropping some. This sample has over 150,000 clones, with over 70% found just once. The material sequenced was PBMCs. Receptors originate from a woman aged 60-75 years in good health and CMV-seropositive. The conserved cysteine and the conserved F or W are not part of the CDR3 here. For some rows the clone size is stated as once, few or many, or as a class when expanded; others skip it.

v_call	clone_size	j_call	cdr3_aa
TRBV4-2	.	TRBJ1-5	ASSQDRLLPNQPQH
TRBV28	.	TRBJ2-1	ASRVLLPSSYNEQF
TRBV19	.	TRBJ1-5	ASRQGVGNQPQH
TRBV10-3	.	TRBJ2-1	AIRRSGISYNEQF
TRBV28	.	TRBJ2-7	ASSLTTSGKSEQY
TRBV5-1	few	TRBJ2-3	ASHSGETRTPDTQY
TRBV27	few	TRBJ1-5	ASSWDKGDQPQH
TRBV28	.	TRBJ1-4	ASSTQGTTNEKLF
TRBV30	.	TRBJ1-1	AIEQVRAF
TRBV5-1	.	TRBJ2-1	ASSDDRASYNEQF
TRBV14	.	TRBJ2-5	ASSRGPIGAQY
TRBV6-5	.	TRBJ1-3	ASSYTGLTSGNTIY
TRBV29-1	once	TRBJ1-2	SVEDSRAGSGVYGYT
TRBV30	.	TRBJ1-6	ACYLGGNSPLH
TRBV27	.	TRBJ2-7	ASSSRTGVYEQY
TRBV10-3	.	TRBJ2-7	AISDTGGRTYEQY
TRBV11-2	.	TRBJ1-1	ASSLIRARGTEAF
TRBV29-1	.	TRBJ2-1	SVGIREAGVVNEQF
TRBV6-5	.	TRBJ2-3	ASSPSGGRDTQY
TRBV19	.	TRBJ1-1	ASSTDHRGSTEAF
TRBV10-2	.	TRBJ2-7	ASSRTGEGSYEQY
TRBV7-2	few	TRBJ2-3	ASSLQAGGGTDTQY
TRBV27	once	TRBJ2-1	ASSLGPSNNEQF
TRBV6-1	.	TRBJ2-2	ASSSVRQGYGELF
TRBV15	.	TRBJ1-4	ATSSAKGNEKLF
TRBV5-1	few	.	ASRTGQGYEQY
TRBV28	.	TRBJ1-2	ASSFRNNYGYT
TRBV27	few	TRBJ2-4	ASSLGLAGGWAKNIQY
TRBV7-2	.	TRBJ1-4	ASSRGSSNEKLF
TRBV5-1	.	TRBJ1-6	ASSLPGTANSPLH
TRBV10-3	.	TRBJ2-2	AISGLAGPNTGELF
TRBV7-2	.	TRBJ1-4	ASSPHRDEKLF
TRBV27	.	TRBJ2-1	ASSILDEQF
TRBV28	.	TRBJ2-7	ASSFAGGYEQY
TRBV4-1	.	TRBJ2-1	ASSLRLAGGREQF
TRBV5-1	.	TRBJ2-7	ASSPNSGSSGGYEQY
TRBV6-1	few	TRBJ2-5	ASRGGTTLQETQY
TRBV7-9	.	TRBJ2-3	ASSLDRSTDTQY
TRBV28	.	TRBJ2-2	ASSLGQGATGELF
TRBV5-5	.	TRBJ2-5	ASSLVEAQETQY
TRBV29-1	.	TRBJ2-6	SAGGGISGANGLT
TRBV7-8	.	TRBJ2-2	AGTSDTGELF
TRBV23-1	.	TRBJ2-7	ASSQSPGGDYEQY
TRBV30	once	TRBJ2-5	AWSEAVQY
TRBV7-2	.	TRBJ1-4	ASSLVGGDSELF
TRBV30	.	TRBJ2-3	AWSRADTQY
TRBV25-1	.	TRBJ2-3	ASSAAGGVDTQY
TRBV19	once	TRBJ2-1	ASSDRASGRARGFEQF
TRBV18	.	TRBJ1-4	ASSPSRRGNEKLF
TRBV9	once	TRBJ2-7	ASSPSGDSYEQY
TRBV6-6	.	.	ASSRTGPYEQY
TRBV5-4	.	TRBJ1-1	ASSLVSGLNTEAF
TRBV18	.	TRBJ2-7	ASSQSHVYEQY